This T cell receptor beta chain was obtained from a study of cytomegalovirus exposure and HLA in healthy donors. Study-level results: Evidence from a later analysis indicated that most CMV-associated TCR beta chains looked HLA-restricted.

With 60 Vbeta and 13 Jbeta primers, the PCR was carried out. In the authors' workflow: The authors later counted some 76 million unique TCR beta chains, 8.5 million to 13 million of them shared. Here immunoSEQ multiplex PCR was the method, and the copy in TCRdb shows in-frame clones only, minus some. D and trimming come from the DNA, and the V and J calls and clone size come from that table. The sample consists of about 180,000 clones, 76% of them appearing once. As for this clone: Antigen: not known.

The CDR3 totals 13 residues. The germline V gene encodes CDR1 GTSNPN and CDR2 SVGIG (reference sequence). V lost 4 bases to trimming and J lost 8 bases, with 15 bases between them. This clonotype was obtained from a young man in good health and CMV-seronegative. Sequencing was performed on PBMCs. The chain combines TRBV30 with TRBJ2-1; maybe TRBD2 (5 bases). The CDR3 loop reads CAWTGGYGYEQFF. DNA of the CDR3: TGTGCCTGGACCGGCGGGTACGGATATGAGCAGTTCTTC. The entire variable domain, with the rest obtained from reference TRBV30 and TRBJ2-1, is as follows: SQTIHQWPATLVQPVGSPLSLECTVEGTSNPNLYWYRQAAGRGLQLLFYSVGIGQISSEVPQNLSASRPQDRQFILSSKKLLLSDSGFYLCAWTGGYGYEQFFGPGTRLTVL.